This T cell receptor beta chain is from a study of blood T cell repertoires in COVID-19. Study information: The United States, Italy and Spain were the sources of the acute and convalescent COVID-19 samples.

Original processing methods: Amplification from reference gene primers served as the basis for estimated nucleated cell counts. TCRdb keeps only in-frame clones here, not all; method: immunoSEQ multiplex PCR. The V and J calls and clone size are taken from that table; D and trimming were inferred from the DNA. In the table there are about 480,000 clones, 88% of which are singletons. From germline, CDR1 is SGHNT and CDR2 YENEEA. The CDR3 is 12 residues long. Trimming cost V 6 bases and J 5 bases, with 10 bases left between them. Before being deemed recovered, Cohort 3 donors had two negative PCRs, clearance, or symptom resolution.

The chain carries TRBV11-3 and TRBJ1-1; D is unclear. The sequence was collected from a woman aged 40 to 50 who had recovered from COVID-19. The sample taken for sequencing was PBMCs or T cells enriched from blood (not recorded which). Here the CDR3 DNA reads TGTGCCAGCAGTATCGGTGAAACTGAAGCTTTCTTT. Its protein product is CASSIGETEAFF.